The entry below gives a single T cell receptor (delta chain) sequence along with its context. This likely came from a read error, as a far larger clone is one base away. TCRdb fed the RT-PCR reads into CATT to redo clone calling. Of a few thousand delta-chain clones listed, approximately 20% are singletons. This specimen belongs to a study of gamma-delta T cells after stem cell transplantation. Sequencing was carried out using gamma-delta T cells. This sequence originates from a human donor. It is not recorded whose cells these are; they may come from a transplant donor.

CDR3 in DNA: TGTGCCTGTGACACCGTGGCTTCGCGGAAGCTACTGGGCGCGGGAATCATCTTT. Translating it yields CACDTVASRKLLGAGIIF. The chain couples TRDV2 to TRDJ1; D is possibly TRDD3 (6 bases). This CDR3 has 18 residues. CDR1 is GEAIGNYY, CDR2 EKD, per germline. With 0 bases removed from V and 12 bases from J, the gap between germline ends came to 31 bases.